Shown below are 15 T cell receptor beta chains from a single sample sequenced in a study of long-term antiretroviral therapy in people with HIV. An immunoSEQ assay, version v3.0, was performed at survey level. Sequenced by immunoSEQ multiplex PCR; TCRdb stores in-frame clones only, minus some. The sample includes 25,000 to 30,000 clones, roughly 82% of them seen just once. The sample in question was unsorted PBMCs, obtained 0.8 years before starting antiretroviral therapy. Source of these receptors: a man aged 18 to 30 with HIV.

The genes are TRBV5-6 and TRBJ2-7; the D gene is possibly TRBD2 (5 bases). The CDR3 is 14 residues long. Trimming stripped 0 bases from V and 4 bases from J, with 11 bases between. The germline CDR1 and CDR2 sequences are SGHDT and YYEEEE. CDR3 sequence reads: CASSLANGEYEQYF. As DNA, the CDR3 is TGTGCCAGCAGCTTGGCCAACGGGGAGTACGAGCAGTACTTC.

The chain uses TRBV2 and TRBJ2-1; D is unclear. The germline V and J ends were trimmed by 2 bases and 8 bases, with 4 bases remaining between them. Germline-derived CDR1 and CDR2 are SNHLY and FYNNEI. This CDR3 has 11 residues. CDR3 DNA sequence: TGTGCCAGCAGTGAATGGGATGAGCAGTTCTTC. Protein product: CASSEWDEQFF.

V gene TRBV18 combines with J gene TRBJ2-7; D may be TRBD2 (6 bases). Trimming removed 5 bases at V and 3 bases at J, with 17 bases between. Germline V gives CDR1 KGHSH, CDR2 LQKENI. The CDR3 contains 15 residues. The CDR3 coding sequence is TGTGCCAGCTCAATCACCGGGACTTCCTACTACGAGCAGTACTTC. This translates into CASSITGTSYYEQYF. Based on the CDR3 plus reference TRBV18 and TRBJ2-7, the full variable domain is NAGVMQNPRHLVRRRGQEARLRCSPMKGHSHVYWYRQLPEEGLKFMVYLQKENIIDESGMPKERFSAEFPKEGPSILRIQQVVRGDSAAYFCASSITGTSYYEQYFGPGTRLTVT.

The chain joins TRBV4-2 to TRBJ2-3, with D maybe TRBD2 (5 bases). This CDR3 is 16 amino acids long. The V end lost 5 bases, the J end lost 0 bases, and 15 bases lay between the germline ends. Germline CDR1 and CDR2: LGHNA and YNFKEQ. DNA for the CDR3: TGTGCCAGCAGCGAAAATAACCGCGGGAGCACAGATACGCAGTATTTT. This gives the protein CASSENNRGSTDTQYF.

V is TRBV7-2 and J is TRBJ1-5; D might be TRBD1 (5 bases). The CDR3 has 14 amino acids. V was shortened by 1 base and J by 5 bases, with 9 bases between the two germline ends. Germline CDR1 SGHTA, CDR2 FQGNSA. The CDR3 spells CASSLDRGYQPQHF. CDR3 bases: TGTGCCAGCAGCTTAGATAGGGGTTATCAGCCCCAGCATTTT.

The chain uses TRBV7-2 and TRBJ2-4, with D perhaps given as TRBD1 or TRBD2 (5 bases each). V was trimmed by 0 bases and J by 0 bases, leaving 12 bases between them. The CDR3 consists of 17 residues. Looked up from germline, CDR1 is SGHTA and CDR2 is FQGNSA. CDR3 residues: CASSLAGRLLAKNIQYF. DNA for the CDR3: TGTGCCAGCAGCTTAGCGGGACGTCTACTAGCCAAAAACATTCAGTACTTC.

The V and J genes are TRBV18 and TRBJ2-5; unclear D gene. The V gene's germline CDR1 is KGHSH and CDR2 LQKENI. V dropped 5 bases and J dropped 4 bases, with 5 bases sitting between them. The CDR3 has 11 amino acids. CDR3: CASSTPETQYF. Written as DNA, the CDR3 is TGTGCCAGCTCAACCCCAGAGACCCAGTACTTC.

V usage is TRBV13 and J usage is TRBJ1-2; D ambiguous. V shed 4 bases and J shed 7 bases, with 10 bases lying between them. The CDR3 covers 12 residues. The germline V gene has CDR1 PRHDT and CDR2 FYEKMQ (reference sequence). This CDR3 is CASSSGSVGYTF. The CDR3 DNA is TGTGCCAGCAGCTCTGGTTCCGTTGGCTACACCTTC.

This clone was seen a handful of times. J is TRBJ1-5 and V is TRBV30, with a weak D call TRBD1 (6 bases). CDR3 length: 13 amino acids. CDR1 GTSNPN and CDR2 SVGIG come from the germline V gene (reference sequence). V was trimmed by 2 bases and J by 6 bases, leaving 11 bases between them. The CDR3 DNA follows: TGTGCCTGGAGTTTGGGGGCGGGTCAGCCCCAGCATTTT. Its protein product is CAWSLGAGQPQHF.

V and J are TRBV11-2 and TRBJ2-3, with a weak D call TRBD2 (6 bases). Trimming took 5 bases from V and 9 from J, leaving 21 bases between them. The CDR3 covers 15 residues. CDR1 SGHAT and CDR2 FQNNGV come from the germline V gene. The CDR3 DNA reads TGTGCCAGCAGCACCAGATGGGAGGAGGCCCCAACGCAGTATTTT. This encodes CASSTRWEEAPTQYF.

The chain recombines TRBV13 with TRBJ2-1; 15 nucleotides align to TRBD2. Unmatched junction bases numbered 3, after V lost 3 bases and J lost 0 bases. This CDR3 spans 18 amino acids. The germline V gene has CDR1 PRHDT and CDR2 FYEKMQ (reference sequence). The CDR3 spells CASSLGTSGGLSYNEQFF. CDR3 nucleotide sequence: TGTGCCAGCAGCTTGGGGACTAGCGGGGGGCTCTCCTACAATGAGCAGTTCTTC.

The rearrangement joins TRBV4-1 to TRBJ2-3; 8 bases line up with TRBD2. The CDR3 length is 15 residues. J was trimmed by 0 bases and V by 8 bases; bases with no gene match: 7. Germline V gene lookup returns CDR1 MGHRA and CDR2 YSYEKL. In DNA, the CDR3 is TGCGCCAGCTCACTAGCGGATGCTAGCACAGATACGCAGTATTTT. Amino acid sequence: CASSLADASTDTQYF.

The chain is built from TRBV6-1 and TRBJ2-7; no clear D. Trimming removed 6 bases at V and 0 bases at J, with 12 bases between. Per the germline V gene, CDR1 is MNHNS and CDR2 is SASEGT. This CDR3 has 14 residues. The CDR3 DNA reads as TGTGCCAGCAGCCTCGGGTTCAGCTCCTACGAGCAGTACTTC. Its protein product is CASSLGFSSYEQYF.

The chain links TRBV19 to TRBJ1-5; no definite D call. Germline CDR1 LNHDA, CDR2 SQIVND (reference sequence). The germline V and J ends were trimmed by 5 bases and 6 bases, with 8 bases remaining between them. This CDR3 region has 12 residues. Written as DNA, the CDR3 is TGTGCCAGTAGTGTCCCTCTTCAGCCCCAGCATTTT. Translated, it gives CASSVPLQPQHF. Together with reference TRBV19 and TRBJ1-5, the CDR3 gives the full variable domain: DGGITQSPKYLFRKEGQNVTLSCEQNLNHDAMYWYRQDPGQGLRLIYYSQIVNDFQKGDIAEGYSVSREKKESFPLTVTSAQKNPTAFYLCASSVPLQPQHFGDGTRLSIL.

The J gene is TRBJ2-5, the V gene TRBV5-8, with TRBD1 matching 12 bases. Germline assignment: CDR1 SGHTS and CDR2 YDEGEE. The J segment lost 5 bases and the V segment lost 2 bases, leaving 4 bases of the junction unmatched. The CDR3 contains 15 residues. CDR3 sequence: CASSFGTGGRETQYF. The CDR3 DNA is TGTGCCAGCAGCTTCGGGACAGGGGGCCGGGAGACCCAGTACTTC.